A selection of T cell receptor beta chains follows, all from one sample in a study of regulatory T cells in long-lasting Graves disease. TCRdb redid the calling of the multiplex PCR reads with MiXCR, one entry per CDR3 protein. The sample lists about 660,000 distinct CDR3 sequences; approximately 31% were seen once. The sequencing used peripheral blood mononuclear cells (PBMCs), collected when the disease was refractory, from a patient treated with antithyroid drugs. These receptors were taken from a female donor with Graves disease. The CDR3 runs from the conserved cysteine through the conserved F or W. The D gene is left open where the match is weak. Size tells how often a clone was seen (once, few, many) or the class of an expanded clone, and some rows leave it out.

clone_size d_call j_call v_call cdr3_aa cdr3_nt
. TRBD1 TRBJ1-1 TRBV5-1 CASSLMGQGDGEASF TGCGCCAGCAGCTTGATGGGACAGGGAGACGGTGAAGCTTCCTTT
few TRBD2 TRBJ2-7 TRBV12-3/TRBV12-4 CASSLGGRAIPSYEQYF TGTGCCAGCAGCCTGGGTGGGAGGGCCATCCCCTCCTACGAGCAGTACTTC
few . TRBJ1-1 TRBV28 CASSPRVPQEDTEAFF TGTGCCAGCAGCCCTCGGGTCCCTCAGGAGGACACTGAAGCTTTCTTT
. TRBD2 TRBJ2-5 TRBV29-1 CSVEGGRGETQYF TGCAGCGTTGAGGGGGGGAGGGGAGAGACCCAGTACTTC
. . TRBJ1-5 TRBV5-1 CASRDGPTQPQHF TGCGCCAGCAGGGACGGACCCACCCAGCCCCAGCATTTT
. . TRBJ2-7 TRBV19 CASSMTVSYEQYF TGTGCCAGTAGTATGACGGTCTCCTACGAGCAGTACTTC
. . TRBJ2-1 TRBV15 CATSRLPTPEQFF TGTGCCACCAGCAGGTTGCCGACTCCTGAGCAGTTCTTC
. TRBD1 TRBJ2-7 TRBV2 CASTLDRETNNDYEQYF TGTGCCAGCACCCTGGACAGGGAGACAAACAATGACTACGAGCAGTACTTC
. TRBD1 TRBJ1-1 TRBV10-3 CAIGDRAMNTEAFF TGTGCCATCGGGGACAGGGCGATGAACACTGAAGCTTTCTTT
. . TRBJ2-5 TRBV7-2 CASSPRGDFVETQYF TGTGCCAGCAGCCCTAGAGGGGACTTTGTCGAGACCCAGTACTTC
few TRBD1 TRBJ1-6 TRBV20-1 CSAHRAGALQGASPLHF TGCAGTGCTCACCGAGCCGGAGCCTTACAGGGGGCTTCACCCCTCCACTTT
. . TRBJ2-7 TRBV7-9 CASSLPKDEQYF TGTGCCAGCAGCTTGCCGAAAGACGAGCAGTACTTC
few . TRBJ2-3 TRBV2 CASKDRSTDTQYF TGTGCCAGCAAGGACAGAAGCACAGATACGCAGTATTTT
. TRBD1 TRBJ2-4 TRBV5-1 CASSPFLGQGYNIQYF TGCGCCAGCAGCCCCTTCCTAGGACAGGGGTATAACATTCAGTACTTC
few TRBD1 TRBJ2-4 TRBV7-9 CASSTQGPKNIQYF TGTGCCAGCAGCACACAGGGGCCCAAAAACATTCAGTACTTC
few . TRBJ2-7 TRBV11-2 CASSSYRRGGEQYF TGTGCCAGCAGTTCATACCGCAGGGGGGGCGAGCAGTACTTC
many . TRBJ1-2 TRBV28 CASMERGAYGYTF TGTGCCAGCATGGAGCGAGGGGCCTATGGCTACACCTTC
. . TRBJ2-6 TRBV10-3 CAIAAGGSNVLTF TGTGCCATCGCAGCCGGCGGTTCTAACGTCCTGACTTTC
few . TRBJ2-5 TRBV6-2/TRBV6-3 CASSYSGGTAETQYF TGTGCCAGCAGTTACTCAGGGGGAACAGCAGAGACCCAGTACTTC
. TRBD2 TRBJ2-7 TRBV11-2 CASSSLAGRYEQYF TGTGCCAGCAGCTCCCTAGCGGGCAGATACGAGCAGTACTTC
few TRBD2 TRBJ2-5 TRBV5-1 CASSTGLELMTQYF TGCGCCAGCAGCACTGGACTAGAACTTATGACCCAGTACTTC
many TRBD1 TRBJ1-2 TRBV27 CASSWDRGYGYTF TGTGCCAGCAGCTGGGACAGGGGTTATGGCTACACCTTC
few . TRBJ2-2 TRBV9 CASSVAGLTSFTGELFF TGTGCCAGCAGCGTAGCGGGCCTAACCTCTTTCACCGGGGAGCTGTTTTTT
few TRBD1 TRBJ1-3 TRBV6-1 CASGQGISGNTIYF TGTGCCAGCGGACAGGGGATTTCTGGAAACACCATATATTTT
once TRBD2 TRBJ2-7 TRBV5-1 CASTPLGLAGYEQYF TGCGCCAGCACCCCCCTCGGGCTAGCGGGCTACGAGCAGTACTTC
. TRBD1 TRBJ2-5 TRBV5-1 CASNDRVVETQYF TGCGCCAGCAACGACAGGGTGGTTGAGACCCAGTACTTC
. TRBD2 TRBJ2-1 TRBV20-1 CSARLSGSYNEQFF TGCAGCGCACGTCTAAGCGGGAGCTACAATGAGCAGTTCTTC
many TRBD2 TRBJ2-7 TRBV28 CASSPGVSGGYEQYF TGTGCCAGCAGCCCAGGGGTTAGCGGGGGCTACGAGCAGTACTTC
few . TRBJ1-1 TRBV5-6 CASSFTGREAFF TGTGCCAGCAGCTTCACAGGGAGGGAGGCTTTCTTT
few TRBD1 TRBJ1-2 TRBV12-3/TRBV12-4 CASSLPRDRGYTF TGTGCCAGCAGTTTACCCCGGGACAGGGGCTACACCTTC
. TRBD1 TRBJ1-2 TRBV6-1 CASGQGGRYYGYTF TGTGCCAGCGGCCAGGGGGGCCGGTACTATGGCTACACCTTC
. . TRBJ2-7 TRBV6-5 CASSYQRRAYEQYF TGTGCCAGCAGTTACCAAAGGAGGGCCTACGAGCAGTACTTC
. TRBD1 TRBJ2-7 TRBV5-1 CASSSRDRGIEQYF TGCGCCAGCAGCTCCCGGGACAGGGGTATCGAGCAGTACTTC
. . TRBJ2-7 TRBV20-1 CSASGWSYEQYF TGCAGTGCTAGTGGTTGGTCCTACGAGCAGTACTTC
. . TRBJ1-5 TRBV9 CASSPDNNQPQHF TGTGCCAGCAGCCCGGACAACAATCAGCCCCAGCATTTT
many . TRBJ1-4 TRBV2 CASSEGPGGWNEKLFF TGTGCCAGCAGTGAAGGGCCGGGGGGATGGAATGAAAAACTGTTTTTT
many TRBD1 TRBJ2-7 TRBV12-3/TRBV12-4 CASSPDRVVSVEQYF TGTGCCAGCAGTCCCGACAGGGTGGTTTCGGTCGAGCAGTACTTC
many . TRBJ1-1 TRBV11-2 CASSLEKGTEAFF TGTGCCAGCAGCTTGGAGAAGGGCACTGAAGCTTTCTTT
many TRBD1 TRBJ1-2 TRBV28 CASSSDRGPLANYGYTF TGTGCCAGCAGTTCCGACAGGGGGCCTCTTGCTAACTATGGCTACACCTTC
many TRBD1 TRBJ1-4 TRBV28 CASSLPGTDEKLFF TGTGCCAGCAGTCTCCCAGGGACAGATGAAAAACTGTTTTTT
few TRBD2 TRBJ2-2 TRBV12-3/TRBV12-4 CASSPGLADTGELFF TGTGCCAGCAGCCCCGGACTAGCGGACACCGGGGAGCTGTTTTTT
. . TRBJ1-1 TRBV20-1 CSATIGGWPEAFF TGCAGTGCCACTATTGGGGGGTGGCCTGAAGCTTTCTTT
few . TRBJ1-5 TRBV12-3/TRBV12-4 CASSLTQVNQPQHF TGTGCCAGCAGTTTAACACAGGTTAATCAGCCCCAGCATTTT
. . TRBJ1-2 TRBV27 CASSENAGTRSYGYTF TGTGCCAGCAGTGAGAACGCCGGGACACGGTCCTATGGCTACACCTTC
. TRBD1 TRBJ1-5 TRBV29-1 CSVVEQGAGQPQHF TGCAGCGTTGTGGAACAGGGGGCAGGACAGCCCCAGCATTTT
. TRBD1 TRBJ2-7 TRBV19 CASSWDRGTYEQYF TGTGCCAGTAGTTGGGACAGGGGGACCTACGAGCAGTACTTC
few . TRBJ1-4 TRBV27 CASSSTGTTNEKLFF TGTGCCAGCAGTTCAACAGGGACAACTAATGAAAAACTGTTTTTT
few TRBD1 TRBJ1-5 TRBV28 CASSPATGSQPQHF TGTGCCAGCAGTCCTGCGACAGGGTCTCAGCCCCAGCATTTT
many TRBD1 TRBJ2-5 TRBV11-2 CASSFYVGQGFETQYF TGTGCCAGCAGCTTTTATGTTGGACAGGGTTTCGAGACCCAGTACTTC
. TRBD1 TRBJ2-2 TRBV19 CASRGDRGLVKAGELFF TGTGCCAGTAGGGGGGACAGGGGCTTAGTCAAGGCCGGGGAGCTGTTTTTT
few TRBD1 TRBJ1-2 TRBV30 CAWSETGVGGYTF TGTGCCTGGAGTGAGACAGGGGTCGGTGGCTACACCTTC
few . TRBJ1-1 TRBV29-1 CSVGQGAEAFF TGCAGCGTTGGCCAGGGCGCTGAAGCTTTCTTT
many . TRBJ1-4 TRBV12-3/TRBV12-4 CASSRHSNEKLFF TGTGCCAGCAGTCGACATTCGAACGAAAAACTGTTTTTT
many TRBD1 TRBJ2-5 TRBV6-1 CASNETGEETQYF TGTGCCAGCAACGAAACAGGGGAAGAGACCCAGTACTTC
. TRBD2 TRBJ2-7 TRBV7-9 CASSALAVNTYEQYF TGTGCCAGCAGCGCGCTAGCGGTCAACACTTACGAGCAGTACTTC